This TCR beta chain appears in the sequencing data of a study of blood T cell repertoires in COVID-19. Per the germline V gene, CDR1 is SGHAT and CDR2 is FQNNGV. The junction had 9 bases not matched to a gene; V was cut back by 0 bases and J by 7 bases. CDR3 length equals 15 residues. Profiled with immunoSEQ multiplex PCR; TCRdb holds only in-frame clones, not every one. The top ten clones hold around 20% of a sample with roughly 200,000 clones, roughly 85% of them seen once. This clone was seen just once. The genes are TRBV11-2 and TRBJ2-7, with TRBD2 matching 7 bases. The sequence was collected from a man aged 35 to 55 who had recovered from COVID-19. Sequenced input: PBMCs or T cells enriched from blood (not recorded which). CDR3 nucleotides: TGTGCCAGCAGCTTAGAGTCAGCGGGACTGGGGGAGCAGTACTTC. Its translation is CASSLESAGLGEQYF.